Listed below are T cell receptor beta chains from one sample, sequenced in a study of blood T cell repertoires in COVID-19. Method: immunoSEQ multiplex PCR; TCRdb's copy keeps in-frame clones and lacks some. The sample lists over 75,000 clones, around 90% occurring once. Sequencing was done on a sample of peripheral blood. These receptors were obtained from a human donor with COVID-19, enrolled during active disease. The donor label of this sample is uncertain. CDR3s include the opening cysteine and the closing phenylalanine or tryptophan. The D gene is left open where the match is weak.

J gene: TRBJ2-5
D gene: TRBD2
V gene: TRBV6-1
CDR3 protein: CASSDTPGGPRETQYF

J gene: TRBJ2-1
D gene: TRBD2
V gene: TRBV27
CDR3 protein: CASRNLSGRSREQFF

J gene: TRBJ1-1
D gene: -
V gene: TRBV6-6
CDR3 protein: CASSYQTGTEAFF

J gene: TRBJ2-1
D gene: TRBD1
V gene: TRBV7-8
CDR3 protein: CASSSTGNEQFF

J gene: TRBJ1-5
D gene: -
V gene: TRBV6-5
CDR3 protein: CASSSRDSNQPQHF

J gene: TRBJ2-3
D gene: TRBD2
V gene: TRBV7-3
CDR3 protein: CASSLMGGGLSTDTQYF

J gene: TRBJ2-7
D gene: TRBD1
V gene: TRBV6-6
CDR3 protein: CASSPGQNIYEQYF

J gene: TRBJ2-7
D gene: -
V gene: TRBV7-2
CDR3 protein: CASSSTRDEQYF

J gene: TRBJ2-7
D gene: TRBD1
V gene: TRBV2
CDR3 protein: CASTGGFYEQYF

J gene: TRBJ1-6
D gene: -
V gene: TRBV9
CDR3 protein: CASSVASGRNSPLHF

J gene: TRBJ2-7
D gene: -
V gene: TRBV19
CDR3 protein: CASSHGSTYYEQYF

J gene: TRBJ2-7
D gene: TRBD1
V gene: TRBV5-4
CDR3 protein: CASSLGTGIYEQYF

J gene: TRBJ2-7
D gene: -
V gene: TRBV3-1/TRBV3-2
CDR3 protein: CASSQDTGVYEQYF

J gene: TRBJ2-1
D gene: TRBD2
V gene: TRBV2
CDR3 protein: CATGGGANYNEQFF

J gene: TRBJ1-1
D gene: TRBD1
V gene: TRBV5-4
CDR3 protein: CASSLQQGANTEAFF

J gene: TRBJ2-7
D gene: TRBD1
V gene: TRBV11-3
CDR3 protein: CASSSRYQAGTGYEQYF

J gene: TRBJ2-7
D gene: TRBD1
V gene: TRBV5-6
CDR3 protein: CASRSGQVLHEQYF

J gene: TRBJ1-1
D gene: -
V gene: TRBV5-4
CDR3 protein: CASSPYRTGTNTEAFF

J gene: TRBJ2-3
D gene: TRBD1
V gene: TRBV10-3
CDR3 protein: CAISYSGTGGSDTQYF

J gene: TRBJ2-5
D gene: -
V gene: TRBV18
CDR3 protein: CASSPPVIETQYF

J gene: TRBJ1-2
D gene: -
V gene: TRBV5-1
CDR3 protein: CASSLGERYGYTF

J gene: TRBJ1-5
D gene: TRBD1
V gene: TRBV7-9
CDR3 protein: CASSPRQGAEPQHF

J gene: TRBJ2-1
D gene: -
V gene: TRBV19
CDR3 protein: CASSINRGSYNEQFF

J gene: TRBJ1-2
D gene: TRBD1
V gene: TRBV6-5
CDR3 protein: CASSPRGQSGYTF

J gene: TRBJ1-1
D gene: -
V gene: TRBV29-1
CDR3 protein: CSVYRDTNTEAFF

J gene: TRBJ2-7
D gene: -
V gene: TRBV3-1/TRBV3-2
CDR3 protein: CASSHAGRGNEQYF

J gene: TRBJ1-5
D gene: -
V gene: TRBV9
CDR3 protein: CASSVGSGSNQPQHF

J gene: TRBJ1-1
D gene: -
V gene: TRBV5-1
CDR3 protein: CASSLTGPMNTEAFF

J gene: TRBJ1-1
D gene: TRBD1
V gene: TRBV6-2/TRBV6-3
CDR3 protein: CASSSRNFRQGLGRHTEAFF

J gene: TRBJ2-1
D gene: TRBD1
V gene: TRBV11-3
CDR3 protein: CASSLDGTGTGGYNEQFF

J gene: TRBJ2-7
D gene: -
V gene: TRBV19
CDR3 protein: CASSIQGSEVEQYF

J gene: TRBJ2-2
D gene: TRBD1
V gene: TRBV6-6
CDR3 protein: CASSPGTGGGTGELFF

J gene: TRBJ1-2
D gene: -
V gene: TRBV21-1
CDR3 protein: CASSKHPPGTGRYGYTF

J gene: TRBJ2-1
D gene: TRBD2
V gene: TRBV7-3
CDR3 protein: CASSLGLAGVNEQFF

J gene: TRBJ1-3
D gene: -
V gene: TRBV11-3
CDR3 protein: CASSLDRRPGNTIYF

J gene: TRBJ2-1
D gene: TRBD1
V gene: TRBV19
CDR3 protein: CASSADRGMDEQFF

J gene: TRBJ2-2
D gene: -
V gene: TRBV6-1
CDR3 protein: CASSAQVLANTGELFF

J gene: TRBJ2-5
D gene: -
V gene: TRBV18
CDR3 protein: CASSLGQEEETQYF

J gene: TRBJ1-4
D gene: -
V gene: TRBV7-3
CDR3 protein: CASSLKGTQGRRANEKLFF

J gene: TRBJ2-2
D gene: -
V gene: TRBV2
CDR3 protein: CASTQRGTNTGELFF

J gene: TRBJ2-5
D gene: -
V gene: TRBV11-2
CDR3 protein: CASTAPLVPQYF

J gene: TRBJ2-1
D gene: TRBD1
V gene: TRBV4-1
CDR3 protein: CASSPHQQGAREQFF